This paragraph covers one TCR beta chain sequence. Sequence at one end of the junction differs from germline and may be a read error. Sequenced by immunoSEQ multiplex PCR; TCRdb stores in-frame clones only, minus some. The top ten hold more than 0.7% of the sample, which has 450,000 or so clones, over 85% seen once. This entry is derived from a study of blood T cell repertoires in COVID-19. This CDR3 is 15 amino acids long. Germline CDR1 reads SSHAT; CDR2 reads FNYEAQ (reference sequence). The chain couples TRBV7-7 to TRBJ2-2, with 12 bases matching TRBD2. Input material: peripheral blood. This TCR came from a man younger than 35 with COVID-19, enrolled during active disease. CDR3 in DNA: TGTGCTAGCAGCCGACTAGCGGGAGAGGTCGGGGAGCTGTTTTTT. This gives the protein CASSRLAGEVGELFF.